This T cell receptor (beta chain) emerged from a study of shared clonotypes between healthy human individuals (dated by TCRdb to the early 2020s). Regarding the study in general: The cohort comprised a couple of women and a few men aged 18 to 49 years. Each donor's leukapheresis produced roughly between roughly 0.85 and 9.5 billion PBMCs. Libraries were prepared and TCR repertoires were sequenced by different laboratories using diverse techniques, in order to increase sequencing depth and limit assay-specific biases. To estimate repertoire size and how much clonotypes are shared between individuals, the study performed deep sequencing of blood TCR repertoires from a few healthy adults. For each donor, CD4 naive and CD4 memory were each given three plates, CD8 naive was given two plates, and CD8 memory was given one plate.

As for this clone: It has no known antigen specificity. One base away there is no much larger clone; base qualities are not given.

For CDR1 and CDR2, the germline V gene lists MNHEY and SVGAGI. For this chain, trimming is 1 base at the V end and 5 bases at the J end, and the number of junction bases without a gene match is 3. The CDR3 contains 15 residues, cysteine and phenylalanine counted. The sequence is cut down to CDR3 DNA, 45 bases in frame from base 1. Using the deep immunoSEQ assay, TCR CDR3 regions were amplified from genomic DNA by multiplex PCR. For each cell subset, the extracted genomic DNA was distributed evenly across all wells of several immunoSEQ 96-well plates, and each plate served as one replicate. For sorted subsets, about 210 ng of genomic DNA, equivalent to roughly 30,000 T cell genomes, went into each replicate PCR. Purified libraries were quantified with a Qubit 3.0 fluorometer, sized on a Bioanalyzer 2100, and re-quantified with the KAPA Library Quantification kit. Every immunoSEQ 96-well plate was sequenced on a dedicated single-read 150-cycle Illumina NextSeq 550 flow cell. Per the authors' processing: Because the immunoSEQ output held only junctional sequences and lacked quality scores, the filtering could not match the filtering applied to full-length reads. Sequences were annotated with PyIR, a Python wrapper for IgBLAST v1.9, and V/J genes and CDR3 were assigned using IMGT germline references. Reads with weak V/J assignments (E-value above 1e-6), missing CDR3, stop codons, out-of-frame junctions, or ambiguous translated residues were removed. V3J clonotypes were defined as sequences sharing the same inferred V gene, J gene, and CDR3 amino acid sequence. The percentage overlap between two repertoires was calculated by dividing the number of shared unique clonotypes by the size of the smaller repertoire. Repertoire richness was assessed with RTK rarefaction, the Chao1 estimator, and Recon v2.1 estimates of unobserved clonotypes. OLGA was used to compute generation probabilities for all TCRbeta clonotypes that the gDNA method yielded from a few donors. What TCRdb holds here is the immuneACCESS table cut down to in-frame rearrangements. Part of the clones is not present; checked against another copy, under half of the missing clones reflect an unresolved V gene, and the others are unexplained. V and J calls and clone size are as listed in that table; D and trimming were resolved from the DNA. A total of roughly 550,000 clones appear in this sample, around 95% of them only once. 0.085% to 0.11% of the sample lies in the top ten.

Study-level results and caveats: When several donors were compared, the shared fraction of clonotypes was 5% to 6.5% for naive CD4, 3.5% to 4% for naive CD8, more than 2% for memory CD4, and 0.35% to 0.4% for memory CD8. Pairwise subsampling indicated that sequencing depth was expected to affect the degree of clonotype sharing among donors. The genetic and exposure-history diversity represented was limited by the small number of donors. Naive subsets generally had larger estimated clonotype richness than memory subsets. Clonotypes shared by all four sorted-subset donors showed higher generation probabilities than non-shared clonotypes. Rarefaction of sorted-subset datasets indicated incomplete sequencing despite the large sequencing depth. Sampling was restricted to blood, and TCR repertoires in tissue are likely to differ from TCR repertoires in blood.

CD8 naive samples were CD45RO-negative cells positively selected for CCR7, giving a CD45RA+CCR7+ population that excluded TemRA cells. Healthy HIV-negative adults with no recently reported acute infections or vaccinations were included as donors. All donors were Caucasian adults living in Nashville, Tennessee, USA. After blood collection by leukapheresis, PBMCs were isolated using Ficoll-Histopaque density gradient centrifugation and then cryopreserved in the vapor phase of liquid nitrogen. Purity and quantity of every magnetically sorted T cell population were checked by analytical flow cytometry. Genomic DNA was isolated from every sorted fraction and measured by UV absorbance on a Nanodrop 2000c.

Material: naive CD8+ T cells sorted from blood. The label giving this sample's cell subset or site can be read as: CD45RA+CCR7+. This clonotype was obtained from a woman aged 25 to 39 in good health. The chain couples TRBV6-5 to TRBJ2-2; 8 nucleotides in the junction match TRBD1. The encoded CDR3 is CASSYFQGATGELFF. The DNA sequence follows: TGTGCCAGCAGTTACTTCCAGGGGGCTACCGGGGAGCTGTTTTTT.